A selection of T cell receptor beta chains follows, all from one sample in a study of neurological immune-mediated disorders. TCRdb re-called the 5' RACE reads with MiXCR, one entry per CDR3 protein. Among some 86,000 distinct CDR3 sequences, around 2.6% were seen once, and the ten largest hold roughly 1.2%. The sequenced material came from PBMCs. These receptors came from a woman aged 25 to 45 with multiple sclerosis. The CDR3 runs from the conserved cysteine through the conserved F or W. The order of the fields is V gene, D gene, clone size, J gene, CDR3 DNA, CDR3 protein. D genes are given only for firm matches. Clone size is given as once, few, many or a size class.

TRBV7-9	NA	many	TRBJ2-6	TGTGCCAGCAGCTTAGGAGTCCGAACTGGGGCCAACGTCCTGACTTTC	CASSLGVRTGANVLTF
TRBV2	NA	many	TRBJ2-3	TGTGCCAGTAGAGCTCCTCCCAGGGATACGCAGTATTTT	CASRAPPRDTQYF
TRBV20-1	NA	many	TRBJ1-4	TGCAGTGCTAGAGATCAGACCGGGGGGCAGGTTGAAAAACTGTTTTTT	CSARDQTGGQVEKLFF
TRBV7-9	TRBD2	many	TRBJ2-1	TGTGCCAGCAGCTTAGCTGTGACTAGCGGTTACAATGAGCAGTTCTTC	CASSLAVTSGYNEQFF
TRBV24-1	NA	many	TRBJ2-2	TGTGCCACCAGTGATTTGGCCGGGAACACCGGGGAGCTGTTTTTT	CATSDLAGNTGELFF
TRBV24-1	NA	many	TRBJ2-5	TGTGCCACCAGTTCGTCTAGCTGGCTACAAGAGACCCAGTACTTC	CATSSSSWLQETQYF
TRBV15	NA	many	TRBJ2-1	TGTGCCACCGGCAGCAATTCGTACAATGAGCAGTTCTTC	CATGSNSYNEQFF
TRBV7-9	NA	many	TRBJ2-3	TGTGCCAGCAGCCCCGGTCGCGGGAAAGGAGAAGATACGCAGTATTTT	CASSPGRGKGEDTQYF
TRBV27	NA	many	TRBJ1-6	TGTGCCAGCGGATTCTCTCGCCGGCGTTCACCCCTCCACTTT	CASGFSRRRSPLHF
TRBV7-6	NA	many	TRBJ1-6	TGTGCCAGCAGCTTAGCGGCAGGGTCACCCCTCCACTTT	CASSLAAGSPLHF
TRBV20-1	NA	many	TRBJ2-1	TGCAGTGCTAGAGATTTCGGGGAATGGGGTGAGCAGTTCTTC	CSARDFGEWGEQFF